These 10 T cell receptor beta chains came from one sample sequenced in a study of blood T cell repertoires in COVID-19. Data came from immunoSEQ multiplex PCR; TCRdb stores just in-frame clones and leaves some out. This table has 94,000 or so clones, more than 70% appearing once. The sequenced sample consisted of peripheral blood. All receptors come from a woman aged 80 or older with active COVID-19.

J is TRBJ2-5 and V is TRBV18; D possibly corresponds to TRBD2 (6 bases). The CDR3 has 14 amino acids. Trimming took 2 bases from V and 5 from J, leaving 12 bases between them. CDR1 and CDR2 from the germline V gene are KGHSH and LQKENI. The CDR3 DNA sequence: TGTGCCAGCTCACCATCCGGGGGATCGGAGACCCAGTACTTC. This codes for CASSPSGGSETQYF.

This chain uses TRBV18 with TRBJ2-7, with 12 bases identical to TRBD2. Germline V gene sequence: CDR1 KGHSH, CDR2 LQKENI. The V segment lost 4 bases and the J segment 5 bases; nucleotides outside the gene matches: 3. This CDR3 comprises 14 residues. CDR3 protein: CASSRLAGDHEQYF. CDR3 DNA: TGTGCCAGCTCACGACTAGCGGGAGACCACGAGCAGTACTTC.

V gene TRBV28 combines with J gene TRBJ1-2; 7 bases are shared with TRBD1. The CDR3 runs to 18 residues. Trimming removed 6 bases from V and 4 bases from J; junction bases left unmatched: 20. Germline CDR1 is MDHEN and CDR2 is SYDVKM. In DNA, the CDR3 is TGTGCCAGCAGGGATCAGGGGACAGCAGCTACCGCCCTCTATGGCTACACCTTC. This gives the protein CASRDQGTAATALYGYTF.

This chain connects TRBV9 to TRBJ2-1, with D tentatively TRBD2 (5 bases). The germline CDR1 and CDR2 sequences are SGDLS and YYNGEE. This CDR3 comprises 15 residues. The V and J ends lost 4 bases and 7 bases respectively, with 18 bases between them. The CDR3 nucleotides read TGTGCCAGCAGCCCTCTGGCCCGCTCGGGGAATGAGCAGTTCTTC. This sequence encodes CASSPLARSGNEQFF.

This clone was seen a handful of times. The chain joins TRBV19 to TRBJ2-1; a weak D match, TRBD2 (5 bases). Per germline, CDR1 LNHDA and CDR2 SQIVND (reference sequence). The CDR3 sequence is 13 residues long. V shed 2 bases and J shed 7 bases, with 9 bases lying between them. CDR3 sequence: CASSISGWNEQFF. As DNA, the CDR3 is TGTGCCAGTAGTATAAGCGGTTGGAATGAGCAGTTCTTC. The variable domain in full, with the rest retrieved from reference TRBV19 and TRBJ2-1, is DGGITQSPKYLFRKEGQNVTLSCEQNLNHDAMYWYRQDPGQGLRLIYYSQIVNDFQKGDIAEGYSVSREKKESFPLTVTSAQKNPTAFYLCASSISGWNEQFFGPGTRLTVL.

The chain couples TRBV5-4 to TRBJ1-2; TRBD1 might be the D (6 bases). V gave up 6 bases and J gave up 6 bases, with 15 bases separating them. This CDR3 contains 13 residues. Looked up from germline, CDR1 is SGHNT and CDR2 is YYREEE (reference sequence). CDR3: CASTLDRWDGYTF. CDR3 sequence (DNA): TGTGCCAGCACGCTAGACAGGTGGGATGGCTACACCTTC.

The genes are TRBV12-3 or TRBV12-4 and TRBJ1-1; no firm D call. Trimming removed 5 bases from V and 0 bases from J, with 7 bases in between. The CDR3 sequence is 13 residues long. CDR3 residues: CASSGPVNTEAFF. In DNA, the CDR3 is TGTGCCAGCAGTGGGCCGGTGAACACTGAAGCTTTCTTT.

V gene TRBV3-1 (or the pseudogene TRBV3-2) combines with J gene TRBJ1-2; D is ambiguous. There are 13 residues in the CDR3. V was cut by 3 bases and J by 8 bases, with 13 bases left in between. Germline V CDR1 and CDR2: LGHDT, YNNKEL (reference sequence). CDR3 residues: CASSQREGSGYTF. CDR3 in DNA: TGTGCCAGCAGCCAGAGAGAAGGTAGCGGCTACACCTTC.

The genes are TRBV10-3 and TRBJ1-3; 7 nucleotides match TRBD1. CDR3 length: 14 residues. Germline-derived CDR1 and CDR2 are ENHRY and SYGVKD. Unmatched junction bases numbered 7, after V lost 6 bases and J lost 5 bases. CDR3 amino acids: CAIREPTGRNTIYF. The CDR3 DNA sequence: TGTGCCATCAGGGAACCGACAGGGAGAAACACCATATATTTT.

The rearrangement uses TRBV7-3 and TRBJ1-1; the D gene is possibly TRBD1 (5 bases). The CDR3 totals 13 residues. CDR1 is SGHTA and CDR2 is FQGTGA in the germline V gene. V lost 4 bases, J lost 5 bases, and 11 bases lay in between. The CDR3 sequence: CASSSWGETEAFF. DNA for the CDR3: TGTGCCAGCAGCTCATGGGGGGAGACTGAAGCTTTCTTT.